Each of the 16 T cell receptor beta chains below was sequenced from the same sample in a study of human CD8 memory T cell subsets. The authors made TCR beta libraries using UMI-labeled 5' RACE. TCRdb reprocessed the 5' RACE reads and stores each CDR3 protein as one record, lacking DNA. The repertoire shows 5,000 or so distinct CDR3 sequences; the top ten hold 36%. Source material: CD8+ effector memory T cells (TEM) sorted from PBMCs. Regarding subset: effector memory CD8 T cells, CCR7- CD45RO+ CD95+. The source of these receptors is a human donor in good health.

The chain is built from TRBV5-1 and TRBJ2-1; checking the TCRdb D call of TRBD1 is not possible without DNA. The V gene's germline CDR1 is SGHRS and CDR2 YFSETQ. The length of the CDR3 is 15 residues. This CDR3 is CASSLDGIGGNEQFF.

The CDR3 is CASSLALRGTRNTEAFF. V and J are TRBV7-8 and TRBJ1-1. Germline V lookup: CDR1 SGHVS, CDR2 FQNEAQ. The CDR3 loop spans 17 amino acids.

This chain links TRBV7-9 with TRBJ2-7; lacking DNA, the TRBD2 call made by TCRdb goes unchecked. The V gene's germline CDR1 is SEHNR and CDR2 FQNEAQ (reference sequence). This CDR3 is 15 amino acids long. This CDR3 reads CASSLLAALLDEQYF.

This chain's CDR3 is CASSLVQGPTDTQYF. The chain carries TRBV7-9 and TRBJ2-3; TCRdb proposes TRBD1, but this gene call is untestable without DNA. CDR1 is SEHNR and CDR2 is FQNEAQ in the germline V gene (reference sequence). The CDR3 covers 15 residues.

This clonotype ranks as medium-sized in terms of frequency. The chain links TRBV4-2 to TRBJ2-7; the TRBD1 assignment by TCRdb is unverifiable without DNA. The CDR3 is made up of 14 amino acids. Germline CDR1 reads LGHNA; CDR2 reads YNFKEQ. The CDR3 sequence is CASSQGYRDREQYF.

The genes are TRBV20-1 and TRBJ2-3; TCRdb designates TRBD2, a call that cannot be tested without DNA. The CDR3 length is 17 residues. Germline V lookup: CDR1 DFQATT, CDR2 SNEGSKA (reference sequence). This CDR3 reads CSAKGTSGASQADTQYF.

This chain joins TRBV4-1 and TRBJ1-2; TCRdb's assignment of TRBD1 cannot be checked, as there is no DNA. The germline gives CDR1 MGHRA, CDR2 YSYEKL. This CDR3 comprises 15 residues. The CDR3 protein is CASSQDRGTNYGYTF.

The rearrangement links TRBV5-4 to TRBJ2-5; TCRdb designates TRBD2, a call that cannot be tested without DNA. CDR3 size: 13 residues. Germline loops: CDR1 SGHNT, CDR2 YYREEE (reference sequence). The CDR3 loop reads CASSPTSDETQYF.

Considering frequency, this clonotype is medium-sized. This chain links TRBV29-1 with TRBJ2-5; TCRdb's D call, TRBD2, is unchecked because there is no DNA. The CDR3 sequence is 16 residues long. Per germline, CDR1 SQVTM and CDR2 ANQGSEA. This CDR3 reads CSDLGLAGGVQETQYF.

Its frequency marks this clonotype as medium-sized. The chain recombines TRBV9 with TRBJ2-2; TCRdb reports TRBD2, a call that lacks DNA to check it against. Germline lookup yields CDR1 SGDLS and CDR2 YYNGEE. CDR3 length equals 15 residues. The CDR3 loop is CASSVGLAEAGELFF.

The CDR3 sequence: CASSSIRGGQDEQYF. J is TRBJ2-7 and V is TRBV12-3 or TRBV12-4; TCRdb's assignment of TRBD1 cannot be checked, as there is no DNA. This CDR3 is built from 15 residues.

V and J are TRBV7-6 and TRBJ2-3; TCRdb's D call, TRBD1, is unchecked because there is no DNA. Germline CDR1 and CDR2: SGHVS and FNYEAQ. This CDR3 contains 15 residues. The CDR3 loop is CASSLAPRGADTQYF.

This clonotype shows up as medium-sized by frequency. The chain is built from TRBV20-1 and TRBJ2-4. This CDR3 contains 14 residues. Looked up from germline, CDR1 is DFQATT and CDR2 is SNEGSKA (reference sequence). CDR3 loop: CSARLALVKNIQYF.

The V gene is TRBV28, the J gene TRBJ2-2. The CDR3 totals 14 residues. The germline V gene has CDR1 MDHEN and CDR2 SYDVKM. The CDR3 reads CASSPTVNTGELFF. The full variable domain, with the rest looked up from reference TRBV28 and TRBJ2-2, is DVKVTQSSRYLVKRTGEKVFLECVQDMDHENMFWYRQDPGLGLRLIYFSYDVKMKEKGDIPEGYSVSREKKERFSLILESASTNQTSMYLCASSPTVNTGELFFGEGSRLTVL.

The rearrangement links TRBV6-6 to TRBJ2-5; TCRdb's assignment of TRBD2 cannot be checked, as there is no DNA. This CDR3 contains 14 residues. The germline V gene encodes CDR1 MNHNY and CDR2 SVGAGI (reference sequence). The CDR3 loop is CASSYLLAGETQYF.

The chain links TRBV12-3 or TRBV12-4 to TRBJ2-3; TCRdb gives TRBD1 as the D gene, but with no DNA this cannot be confirmed. This CDR3 is 17 amino acids long. The chain's CDR3 is CASSLGRGDLSTDTQYF.